This passage covers 20 T cell receptor beta chains from one sample sequenced in a study of blood T cell repertoires in COVID-19. Sequencing used immunoSEQ multiplex PCR; TCRdb keeps in-frame clones, though not all of them. There are around 200,000 clones in the sample; more than 75% occur only once, and 0.7% to 0.9% lies in the top ten. Sequencing input: peripheral blood. The receptors were gathered from a woman aged 18-30 years who had recovered from COVID-19.

In DNA form, the CDR3 reads TGTGCCAGCAGCTTAGCGCAGGGGAATGAAAAACTGTTTTTT. It yields the protein CASSLAQGNEKLFF. The chain is built from TRBV7-8 and TRBJ1-4; weak D call: TRBD1 (6 bases). The V end was cut by 0 bases, the J end by 5 bases, with 7 bases between. CDR3 size: 14 residues. Germline values: CDR1 SGHVS, CDR2 FQNEAQ.

This chain uses TRBV9 with TRBJ2-2, with 10 bases lining up with TRBD1. The CDR3 has 20 amino acids. The germline CDR1 and CDR2 sequences are SGDLS and YYNGEE. The ends lost 0 bases at V and 0 bases at J; junction bases unmatched: 11. The CDR3 sequence is CASSVATGQGSGANTGELFF. In DNA form, the CDR3 reads TGTGCCAGCAGCGTAGCTACGGGACAGGGGTCCGGGGCGAACACCGGGGAGCTGTTTTTT.

The rearrangement joins TRBV7-3 to TRBJ2-2; 7 bases are a match to TRBD2. V was pared by 4 bases and J by 5 bases, with 10 bases of the junction left unmatched. The CDR3 loop spans 16 amino acids. Germline V gene data show CDR1 as SGHTA and CDR2 as FQGTGA. CDR3 nucleotide sequence: TGTGCCAGCAGCTCCGGGGGAGCGGGAAAGACCGGGGAGCTGTTTTTT. Its protein product is CASSSGGAGKTGELFF.

CDR3 coding DNA: TGTGCCAGCAGCTTGGAGACAGATAATTCACCCCTCCACTTT. Translation: CASSLETDNSPLHF. This chain links TRBV5-4 with TRBJ1-6; D is perhaps TRBD1 (5 bases). In germline, CDR1 is SGHNT, CDR2 YYREEE (reference sequence). The CDR3 spans 14 residues. V shed 0 bases and J shed 5 bases, with 6 bases lying between them.

This clone turned up a few times. The J gene is TRBJ1-1, the V gene TRBV21-1; the table names TRBD1, a call not compared with the DNA. TRBV21-1 is classified as a pseudogene. This CDR3 has 15 amino acids. CDR3 sequence: CASSRLTGFETEAFF. The CDR3 bases are TGTGCCAGCAGCAGGCTTACAGGGTTCGAGACTGAAGCTTTCTTT.

CDR3 loop: CASSLDQWGVGYEQYF. The CDR3 DNA follows: TGTGCCAGCAGCTTAGACCAGTGGGGGGTAGGATACGAGCAGTACTTC. V is TRBV7-2 and J is TRBJ2-7; D may be TRBD2 (6 bases). V gave up 1 base and J gave up 4 bases, with 17 bases separating them. Germline CDR1 SGHTA, CDR2 FQGNSA. The CDR3 is 16 amino acids.

CDR3 amino acids: CASSLGQGAVYDIQYF. The CDR3 nucleotides read TGCGCCAGCAGCCTGGGACAGGGGGCCGTTTATGACATTCAGTACTTC. The rearrangement uses TRBV4-1 and TRBJ2-4; TRBD1 aligns across 12 bases. Germline trimming cut 4 bases from V and 8 bases from J; bases unmatched to any gene: 9. Germline V gene data show CDR1 as MGHRA and CDR2 as YSYEKL. This CDR3 region has 16 residues.

The V and J genes are TRBV7-9 and TRBJ2-7, with a tentative D call TRBD1 (5 bases). V lost 3 bases to trimming and J lost 7 bases, with 16 bases between them. This CDR3 spans 14 amino acids. The V gene's germline CDR1 is SEHNR and CDR2 FQNEAQ (reference sequence). The CDR3 DNA follows: TGTGCCAGCAGCTTTCCCCCAGGGAATGGTGAGCAGTACGTC. This codes for CASSFPPGNGEQYV.

The chain carries TRBV6-2 or TRBV6-3 and TRBJ1-2, with D possibly TRBD1 on 6 matching bases. V was cut by 6 bases and J by 0 bases, with 14 bases left in between. The germline CDR1 and CDR2 sequences are MNHEY and SVGEGT. This CDR3 region has 15 residues. DNA of the CDR3: TGTGCCAGCAGATACCAGGGGCGAGCTAACTATGGCTACACCTTC. It specifies CASRYQGRANYGYTF.

This clone was recorded only once. The chain carries TRBV25-1 and TRBJ2-1, with D possibly matching TRBD2 (6 bases). The germline gives CDR1 MGHDK, CDR2 SYGVNS. This CDR3 has 16 amino acids. V was shortened by 4 bases and J by 0 bases, with 13 bases between the two germline ends. The CDR3 sequence: CASSGTGTPSYNEQFF. The CDR3 nucleotides are TGTGCCAGCAGTGGCACCGGGACTCCCTCCTACAATGAGCAGTTCTTC.

This rearrangement joins TRBV6-5 to TRBJ2-3, with TRBD1 identical over 9 bases. The J segment lost 6 bases and the V segment lost 7 bases, leaving 8 bases of the junction unmatched. The CDR3 loop spans 14 amino acids. The germline V gene has CDR1 MNHEY and CDR2 SVGAGI. As DNA, the CDR3 is TGTGCCAGCAATTGGGACAGGGCCGGGGATACGCAGTATTTT. It translates to CASNWDRAGDTQYF.

The genes are TRBV27 and TRBJ1-1; D possibly corresponds to TRBD1 (6 bases). Germline V gene data show CDR1 as MNHEY and CDR2 as SMNVEV (reference sequence). This CDR3 region has 13 residues. V lost 4 bases and J 1 base, leaving 7 bases between the germline ends. The CDR3 bases are TGTGCCAGCAGTTCACAGGGGAACACTGAAGCTTTCTTT. Protein product: CASSSQGNTEAFF.

The chain joins TRBV5-1 to TRBJ1-1; weak D call: TRBD1 (6 bases). Between the trimmed V and J ends, which lost 0 bases and 4 bases, there was a span of 7 bases. The CDR3 sequence is 13 residues long. CDR1 SGHRS and CDR2 YFSETQ come from the germline V gene. The CDR3 DNA reads as TGCGCCAGCAGCTTGGAAGGGGGCACTGAAGCTTTCTTT. Translated, it gives CASSLEGGTEAFF.

The chain employs TRBV9 and TRBJ2-1; TRBD1 matches 9 bases. This CDR3 region has 16 residues. V shed 0 bases, J shed 6 bases, and the junction held 7 bases outside the gene matches. Germline V gene data show CDR1 as SGDLS and CDR2 as YYNGEE. CDR3 bases: TGTGCCAGCAGCGTAGGAGCAGGACAGGGGTCCAATGAGCAGTTCTTC. This codes for CASSVGAGQGSNEQFF.

The rearrangement uses TRBV4-1 and TRBJ2-5, with 8 positions matching TRBD2. Trimming at V came to 1 base and at J to 5 bases, leaving 9 bases not matched to a gene. This CDR3 has 16 residues. The V gene's germline CDR1 is MGHRA and CDR2 YSYEKL. This CDR3 is CASSQAAGGRGETQYF. The DNA for the CDR3 is TGCGCCAGCAGCCAAGCGGCGGGGGGCCGGGGGGAGACCCAGTACTTC.

V usage is TRBV5-1 and J usage is TRBJ1-6; D is ambiguous. This CDR3 region has 13 residues. Trimming removed 2 bases at V and 5 bases at J, with 5 bases between. Germline-derived CDR1 and CDR2 are SGHRS and YFSETQ. The DNA of the CDR3 is TGCGCCAGCAGCTTTTCAGATAATTCACCCCTCCACTTT. Translating gives CASSFSDNSPLHF.

The chain joins TRBV2 to TRBJ2-2; a possible D gene is TRBD1 (6 bases). The germline V and J ends were trimmed by 5 bases and 2 bases, with 12 bases remaining between them. CDR1 SNHLY and CDR2 FYNNEI come from the germline V gene. This CDR3 contains 15 residues. CDR3 sequence reads: CASSPDRLNTGELFF. The DNA of the CDR3 is TGTGCCAGCAGTCCCGACAGGTTAAACACCGGGGAGCTGTTTTTT.

J is TRBJ2-1 and V is TRBV5-5, with 11 bases identical to TRBD2. The CDR3 sequence is 18 residues long. In germline, CDR1 is SGHKS, CDR2 YYEKEE (reference sequence). The V and J ends lost 4 bases and 4 bases, in that order; junction bases with no gene match: 13. CDR3 DNA sequence: TGTGCCAGCAGCCCCGGACTAGCGGGCGGGGCGACATACAATGAGCAGTTCTTC. It is translated as CASSPGLAGGATYNEQFF.

The chain uses TRBV5-6 and TRBJ2-7; D is ambiguous. The CDR3 sequence is 14 residues long. The germline gives CDR1 SGHDT, CDR2 YYEEEE. V gave up 2 bases and J gave up 6 bases, with 15 bases separating them. The CDR3 is CASSFRPTSPEQYV. In DNA, the CDR3 is TGTGCCAGCAGCTTTCGACCGACTTCCCCCGAGCAGTACGTC.

The chain is built from TRBV2 and TRBJ2-7, with a tentative D call TRBD1 (6 bases). This CDR3 is 13 amino acids long. Per germline, CDR1 SNHLY and CDR2 FYNNEI. Trimming took 7 bases from V and 2 from J, leaving 12 bases between them. The CDR3 nucleotides are TGTGCCAGCAAGAGGACAGAGACCTACGAGCAGTACTTC. Translating it yields CASKRTETYEQYF.